Shown below are 20 T cell receptor beta chains from a single sample sequenced in a study of response to subunit inactivated influenza vaccine. MiXCR was run by TCRdb on the RT-PCR reads, yielding one entry per CDR3 protein. This table has more than 550,000 distinct CDR3 sequences, about 11% appearing once. This sample also belongs to another study, concerning T cells expressing NK-cell markers. That paper notes: The authors made TCR beta cDNA libraries by 5'RACE template switching. This switching added a universal primer site and UMIs.

The specimen was PBMCs from blood, collected on the day of vaccination. These receptors originate from a man aged 50 or older who received an inactivated influenza vaccine.

This clonotype was observed at least ten times. The V call is TRBV7-9, the J call TRBJ1-2, with TRBD1 matching 7 bases. With V trimmed by 5 bases and J by 5 bases, 11 bases remained unmatched. The CDR3 is 15 amino acids. The germline CDR1 and CDR2 sequences are SEHNR and FQNEAQ (reference sequence). This CDR3 reads CASSQADREGYGYTF. The CDR3 bases are TGTGCCAGCAGCCAAGCCGACAGGGAAGGGTATGGCTACACCTTC.

This clonotype has a count of ten or more. The gene calls are TRBV27 and TRBJ2-3; possibly TRBD2 for D (5 bases). V lost 3 bases and J 8 bases, leaving 12 bases between the germline ends. The CDR3 spans 13 residues. Germline lookup yields CDR1 MNHEY and CDR2 SMNVEV (reference sequence). In nucleotides, the CDR3 is TGTGCCAGCAGTTTGGGAGCGGCAGGTACGCAGTATTTT. As protein: CASSLGAAGTQYF.

This clonotype was picked up many times. The chain has TRBV5-1 and TRBJ2-1; 9 nucleotides align to TRBD2. Trimming at V came to 0 bases and at J to 8 bases, leaving 12 bases not matched to a gene. Germline V gene lookup returns CDR1 SGHRS and CDR2 YFSETQ. The CDR3 length is 17 residues. This CDR3 reads CASSLAGSGGFWDEQFF. The CDR3 DNA is TGCGCCAGCAGCTTGGCAGGCAGCGGGGGGTTTTGGGATGAGCAGTTCTTC.

V usage is TRBV11-2 and J usage is TRBJ2-1, with TRBD1 matching 7 bases. The CDR3 runs to 14 residues. V lost 6 bases and J lost 5; bases outside the gene matches: 7. In germline, CDR1 is SGHAT, CDR2 FQNNGV. The CDR3 protein is CASRNTGTDNEQFF. In nucleotides, the CDR3 is TGTGCCAGCAGAAATACCGGGACAGACAATGAGCAGTTCTTC.

The sample holds many counts of this clonotype. The chain employs TRBV18 and TRBJ1-1; D unclear. V was pared by 4 bases and J by 3 bases, with 9 bases between. Germline V CDR1 and CDR2: KGHSH, LQKENI. The length of the CDR3 is 13 residues. The CDR3 reads CASSRGRYTEAFF. The CDR3 nucleotides are TGTGCCAGCTCACGAGGCAGGTACACTGAAGCTTTCTTT.

V usage is TRBV29-1 and J usage is TRBJ2-3, with 7 bases matching TRBD2. CDR3 length: 15 amino acids. Trimming cost V 3 bases and J 2 bases; bases outside gene matches: 8. The germline gives CDR1 SQVTM, CDR2 ANQGSEA. Here the CDR3 DNA reads TGCAGCGTTGATCTTCGGGGGGTGGTCACAGATACGCAGTATTTT. This sequence encodes CSVDLRGVVTDTQYF.

The CDR3 sequence is CSAVDRGPETQYF. CDR3 sequence (DNA): TGCAGCGCAGTGGACAGGGGCCCAGAGACCCAGTACTTC. The V gene is TRBV29-1, the J gene TRBJ2-5; 9 positions match TRBD1. CDR3 length: 13 residues. The V segment lost 7 bases and the J segment 4 bases; nucleotides outside the gene matches: 7. CDR1 is SQVTM, CDR2 ANQGSEA, per germline.

The chain combines TRBV19 with TRBJ2-1, with 8 bases lining up with TRBD2. Trimming cost V 7 bases and J 3 bases; bases outside gene matches: 14. This CDR3 contains 17 residues. Germline V gene sequence: CDR1 LNHDA, CDR2 SQIVND (reference sequence). CDR3 loop: CASITGGATANYNEQFF. The CDR3 nucleotides are TGTGCCAGTATAACGGGGGGGGCGACGGCAAACTACAATGAGCAGTTCTTC.

The chain is built from TRBV29-1 and TRBJ2-3; possibly TRBD2 for D (5 bases). V was cut by 2 bases and J by 1 base, with 13 bases left in between. This CDR3 region has 15 residues. From germline, CDR1 is SQVTM and CDR2 ANQGSEA. The CDR3 bases are TGCAGCGTTGAATGGGTGGGAGCGGGCACAGATACGCAGTATTTT. Translation: CSVEWVGAGTDTQYF.

The chain has TRBV7-2 and TRBJ1-5; no reliable D call. The V gene lost 2 bases and the J gene lost 4 bases, with 15 bases spanning the gap. CDR3 size: 16 residues. Germline CDR1 SGHTA, CDR2 FQGNSA. Written as DNA, the CDR3 is TGTGCCAGCAGCTTATATTCCGGAACATTTAATCAGCCCCAGCATTTT. This codes for CASSLYSGTFNQPQHF.

The gene calls are TRBV5-1 and TRBJ2-5; the D gene is possibly TRBD1 (6 bases). This CDR3 contains 14 residues. Germline assignment: CDR1 SGHRS and CDR2 YFSETQ. Trimming pared 4 bases from V and 1 base from J, leaving 11 bases between. The CDR3 sequence: CASSTQGIQETQYF. CDR3 DNA: TGCGCCAGCAGCACACAGGGAATCCAAGAGACCCAGTACTTC.

This clonotype was observed a handful of times. The J gene is TRBJ2-1, the V gene TRBV6-2 or TRBV6-3, with D unclear. V lost 6 bases and J 4 bases, leaving 16 bases between the germline ends. The CDR3 has 15 amino acids. The germline gives CDR1 MNHEY, CDR2 SVGEGT. As DNA, the CDR3 is TGTGCCAGCAGGAAGCGAGTGCTGGGGTACAATGAGCAGTTCTTC. Its protein is CASRKRVLGYNEQFF.

This clonotype was seen more than once but under ten times. The chain combines TRBV20-1 with TRBJ2-1, with no clear D. The CDR3 consists of 11 residues. CDR1 is DFQATT, CDR2 SNEGSKA, per germline (reference sequence). V lost 5 bases, J lost 7 bases, and 9 bases lay in between. CDR3 bases: TGCAGTGCTCCAATGAGGAATGAGCAGTTCTTC. It encodes CSAPMRNEQFF.

This clonotype appeared a few times. V is TRBV20-1 and J is TRBJ2-7; D unclear. This CDR3 is 14 amino acids long. Trimming shortened V by 3 bases and J by 6 bases, and 18 bases separated the two germline ends. Germline V lookup: CDR1 DFQATT, CDR2 SNEGSKA (reference sequence). The CDR3 DNA follows: TGCAGTGCTAGCCCGCGAGACAAAATCCCCGAGCAGTACTTC. Its protein is CSASPRDKIPEQYF.

This clonotype was recorded a few times. V and J are TRBV29-1 and TRBJ2-3; D is tentatively TRBD1 or TRBD2 (5 bases each). This CDR3 contains 13 residues. The germline CDR1 and CDR2 sequences are SQVTM and ANQGSEA. Trimming cost V 3 bases and J 5 bases, with 12 bases left between them. CDR3: CSVDSGPRDTQYF. As DNA, the CDR3 is TGCAGCGTTGATTCGGGGCCGAGAGATACGCAGTATTTT.

This clonotype was seen ten or more times. The V gene is TRBV20-1, the J gene TRBJ1-6, with D unresolved. The V and J ends lost 6 bases and 10 bases respectively, with 19 bases between them. This CDR3 contains 14 residues. CDR1 is DFQATT and CDR2 is SNEGSKA in the germline V gene (reference sequence). The CDR3: CSAGSGSGASPLHF. The CDR3 DNA sequence: TGCAGTGCCGGTTCGGGCTCCGGTGCATCACCCCTCCACTTT.

A few counts support this clonotype. The chain combines TRBV12-3 or TRBV12-4 with TRBJ2-5; 8 bases are a match to TRBD1. The J segment lost 4 bases and the V segment lost 3 bases, leaving 10 bases of the junction unmatched. The CDR3 totals 16 residues. The CDR3 protein is CASSFRTGYEGETQYF. CDR3 coding DNA: TGTGCCAGCAGTTTTAGGACAGGGTACGAAGGAGAGACCCAGTACTTC.

Ten or more counts support this clonotype. This chain uses TRBV5-1 with TRBJ1-5, with no clear D. The CDR3 runs 15 residues. The ends were cut back, 7 bases at V and 6 bases at J, with 20 bases in the middle. Germline loops: CDR1 SGHRS, CDR2 YFSETQ. The CDR3 loop reads CASFFGPRSIQPQHF. In DNA form, the CDR3 reads TGCGCCAGCTTTTTTGGCCCGCGTTCTATTCAGCCCCAGCATTTT.

The chain joins TRBV11-3 to TRBJ2-2; 11 bases line up with TRBD1. CDR1 and CDR2 from the germline V gene are SGHNT and YENEEA. V was clipped by 5 bases and J by 1 base; unmatched bases: 3. The CDR3 covers 16 residues. The CDR3 sequence is CASSPGTGGNTGELFF. The CDR3 nucleotides are TGTGCCAGCAGCCCTGGGACAGGGGGGAACACCGGGGAGCTGTTTTTT. Full variable domain (remainder filled in from reference TRBV11-3 and TRBJ2-2): EAGVVQSPRYKIIEKKQPVAFWCNPISGHNTLYWYLQNLGQGPELLIRYENEEAVDDSQLPKDRFSAERLKGVDSTLKIQPAELGDSAVYLCASSPGTGGNTGELFFGEGSRLTVL.

The chain has TRBV5-1 and TRBJ2-5, with D possibly matching TRBD1 (5 bases). V was clipped by 1 base and J by 2 bases, with 15 bases between them. CDR1 and CDR2 from the germline V gene are SGHRS and YFSETQ. This CDR3 has 16 residues. CDR3 nucleotides: TGCGCCAGCAGCTTGAGCCCAAGACAGAATCAAGAGACCCAGTACTTC. It is translated as CASSLSPRQNQETQYF.